Listed here is a single T cell receptor beta chain. Its antigen remains unidentified. These data belong to a study of T cell repertoires in cytomegalovirus infection. Study context: Peptides in the study included HLA-C-restricted and HLA-B-restricted CMV epitopes. Matching HLA type, along with CMV infection, was indicated by public TCR beta signatures. Study-level findings and limits: The ex vivo response was dominated by HLA-C-restricted CMV-specific TCR beta clonotypes. Accumulated public TCR beta family frequency recognized individuals carrying CMV together with the relevant HLA.

TCRdb reprocessed the reads with MiXCR, giving one entry per CDR3 protein. The top ten hold around 12% of the sample, which has fewer than 950,000 distinct CDR3 sequences, over 25% seen once. CDR3 length equals 14 residues. V lost 6 bases, J lost 1 base, and 12 bases lay in between. V usage is TRBV12-3 or TRBV12-4 and J usage is TRBJ1-1; no clear D. The TCR originated in a human donor in good health (CMV status not recorded). Some clones in this sample may be carry-over from other donors' samples. Sequencing was performed on cultured CD8+ T cells from PBMCs, taken from culture after CMV antigen stimulation. This CDR3 reads CASRPIWQNTEAFF. Here the CDR3 DNA reads TGTGCCAGCAGACCTATCTGGCAGAACACTGAAGCTTTCTTT.